This T cell receptor (beta chain) was found in a study of T cell responses to AZD1222 COVID-19 vaccine listed by TCRdb under 2021. The study in broad terms: Because spike-specific TCR depth and breadth did not differ between the two schedules, AZD1222 recipients who got a second dose at roughly 4 weeks were pooled with those who got a second dose at roughly 12 weeks. A total of 233 trial participants underwent TCR sequencing, of whom roughly 210 received two doses of AZD1222 and around 25 received two doses of the MenACWY control vaccine. Enrollment into the trials was organized by age into subgroups of 18-55, 56-69 and 70-plus years, and those subgroups contained about 160, 30 and 59 TCR-sequenced participants, respectively.

In regard to this clone: What this receptor recognizes is not known. No much larger clonotype is one base removed from it; base qualities were not supplied.

Its CDR3 holds 16 amino acids, cysteine through phenylalanine. This entry keeps only the CDR3 DNA: 48 bases, framed from base 1. A distance of 15 bases separates the germline ends of V and J, which lose 1 base and 6 bases respectively. Sequences MGHRA (CDR1) and YSYEKL (CDR2) are obtained from the germline V gene. The time point label on this specimen signifies: baseline before first vaccination. Vaccinee samples came from UK trials COV001 and COV002, including a single-blind randomized controlled phase 2/3 trial of AZD1222 (ChAdOx1 nCoV-19) in healthy adults. Trial participant PBMC samples were collected at day 0 and day 28 after the second dose for TCRbeta chain sequencing. The CDR3 regions of human TCRbeta chains were analyzed by immunosequencing. In the source study's methods: Repertoire TCRs were matched against a reference library of SARS-CoV-2-specific TCRs generated with the MIRA antigen-specificity platform. Breadth was defined as the fraction of unique TCRs that were SARS-CoV-2-associated, and depth was defined as the fraction of total T cells that were SARS-CoV-2-associated. Using the MIRA data, each spike-specific TCR was assigned both to the spike region to which the TCR was reactive and to a CD4 or CD8 class. Log10-transformed breadth and depth values were compared by one-way ANOVA with Sidak's multiple comparisons tests. Imported from immuneACCESS, the table was reduced by TCRdb to in-frame sequences with V and J called. These copies leave out some clones; in studies compared against another copy, an unresolved V gene accounts for under half, and the cause of the remainder is not known. The V and J calls and clone size come from that table; D and trimming were worked out from the DNA. The sample table shows about 100,000 clones, and roughly 86% are seen once. The ten most abundant clones make up 4.5% to 6% of the sample.

Study-wide conclusions, independent of this receptor: Reportedly, close to half of the unique spike-specific TCRs recognized epitopes lying outside the regions that are mutated in the B.1.351 and B.1.1.7 variants. Conclusions about previously exposed vaccinees were limited because only a handful of AZD1222 recipients were SARS-CoV-2 seropositive at baseline. The 56-69-year group was small, and its depth increase did not reach significance, likely because of low power. Because no day 14 peak-response samples were available, repertoires were characterized only after the peak T cell response. Spike-specific TCR breadth and depth rose significantly after two AZD1222 doses compared with day 0 and with MenACWY recipients. Participants were mostly white British, with more females than males. The authors suggested clonal diversity may have been underestimated. Vaccine-associated CD4 TCRs spanned the whole spike protein, with dominant responses in regions 160-218 and 743-854.

The chain employs TRBV4-1 and TRBJ2-2; tentative D gene TRBD1, with 5 bases matching. Specimen: peripheral blood, collected on day 0 of AZD1222 vaccination. The source is an adult in good health. The CDR3 here reads CASSQVQVVVAGELFF. Read as DNA, the sequence is TGCGCCAGCAGCCAAGTACAGGTTGTTGTCGCCGGGGAGCTGTTTTTT.